The 28 T cell receptor beta chains reported below all come from one sample, sequenced in a study of OX40 agonist ivuxolimab in advanced cancers. Data came from immunoSEQ multiplex PCR; TCRdb stores just in-frame clones and leaves some out. The sample holds 67,000 or so clones; roughly 90% are singletons and the top ten take under 3.5%. Sequencing was performed on CD4+ or CD8+ T cells sorted from blood, taken in a trial of the OX40 agonist ivuxolimab. All receptors derive from an adult with an advanced solid tumor such as melanoma, head and neck, liver or kidney cancer.

This clone was observed once. The chain couples TRBV30 to TRBJ2-1; D is possibly TRBD2 (6 bases). Germline lookup yields CDR1 GTSNPN and CDR2 SVGIG (reference sequence). V was cut by 6 bases and J by 0 bases, with 21 bases left in between. The CDR3 extends over 17 amino acids. CDR3 nucleotide sequence: TGTGCCTGCCGTCCTTCGGGACTCCCAAGCTCCTACAATGAGCAGTTCTTC. Translated, it gives CACRPSGLPSSYNEQFF. Looking up the rest from reference TRBV30 and TRBJ2-1 gives the full variable domain: SQTIHQWPATLVQPVGSPLSLECTVEGTSNPNLYWYRQAAGRGLQLLFYSVGIGQISSEVPQNLSASRPQDRQFILSSKKLLLSDSGFYLCACRPSGLPSSYNEQFFGPGTRLTVL.

The chain links TRBV28 to TRBJ2-1; D remains unclear. Germline-derived CDR1 and CDR2 are MDHEN and SYDVKM. The length of the CDR3 is 14 residues. V lost 5 bases, J lost 6 bases, and 14 bases lay in between. The CDR3 spells CASSPYYIGNEQFF. The CDR3 DNA is TGTGCCAGCAGTCCTTACTACATCGGCAATGAGCAGTTCTTC. The variable domain in full, with the rest retrieved from reference TRBV28 and TRBJ2-1, is DVKVTQSSRYLVKRTGEKVFLECVQDMDHENMFWYRQDPGLGLRLIYFSYDVKMKEKGDIPEGYSVSREKKERFSLILESASTNQTSMYLCASSPYYIGNEQFFGPGTRLTVL.

This clone has just a few counts. The rearrangement joins TRBV7-2 to TRBJ2-6, with D unclear. This CDR3 spans 17 amino acids. Germline CDR1 and CDR2: SGHTA and FQGNSA. V lost 0 bases and J 0 bases, leaving 9 bases between the germline ends. CDR3 coding DNA: TGTGCCAGCAGCTTAGCGCCAGTCGGCTCTGGGGCCAACGTCCTGACTTTC. Protein sequence: CASSLAPVGSGANVLTF.

The chain uses TRBV28 and TRBJ1-4; D is uncertain. Germline V gene lookup returns CDR1 MDHEN and CDR2 SYDVKM. Trimming stripped 5 bases from V and 2 bases from J, with 12 bases between. The CDR3 length is 15 residues. The CDR3, as DNA: TGTGCCAGCAGTCAGATAAAACGGACTAATGAAAAACTGTTTTTT. As protein: CASSQIKRTNEKLFF.

The CDR3 loop is CASSPTVAQGGVNYGYTF. In nucleotides, the CDR3 is TGTGCCAGCTCACCGACGGTTGCACAGGGCGGTGTTAACTATGGCTACACCTTC. This rearrangement joins TRBV18 to TRBJ1-2; a possible D gene is TRBD1 (6 bases). This CDR3 has 18 residues. V lost 3 bases and J 1 base, leaving 21 bases between the germline ends. Germline values: CDR1 KGHSH, CDR2 LQKENI.

The chain couples TRBV6-5 to TRBJ2-3; unclear D gene. Looked up from germline, CDR1 is MNHEY and CDR2 is SVGAGI. The CDR3 contains 13 residues. The ends were cut back, 5 bases at V and 1 base at J, with 7 bases in the middle. This chain's CDR3 is CASSEPGTDTQYF. CDR3 DNA: TGTGCCAGCAGTGAACCAGGCACAGATACGCAGTATTTT.

V usage is TRBV28 and J usage is TRBJ1-6; D is possibly TRBD1 (5 bases). Looked up from germline, CDR1 is MDHEN and CDR2 is SYDVKM. The V gene lost 3 bases and the J gene lost 9 bases, with 12 bases spanning the gap. This CDR3 has 14 amino acids. CDR3 nucleotide sequence: TGTGCCAGCAGTTTGTTCATTAGGGGTTCACCCCTCCACTTT. The encoded protein is CASSLFIRGSPLHF.

This chain connects TRBV6-5 to TRBJ2-3, with 7 bases lining up with TRBD2. V was clipped by 7 bases and J by 4 bases; unmatched bases: 5. The CDR3 length is 13 residues. Germline V CDR1 and CDR2: MNHEY, SVGAGI. CDR3 in DNA: TGTGCCAGCAAGGAAGGGAGGGCAGATACGCAGTATTTT. This sequence encodes CASKEGRADTQYF.

The rearrangement uses TRBV5-4 and TRBJ1-5, with a tentative D call TRBD1 (6 bases). The CDR3 spans 14 residues. CDR1 SGHNT and CDR2 YYREEE come from the germline V gene (reference sequence). The V end was cut by 3 bases, the J end by 7 bases, with 14 bases between. DNA for the CDR3: TGTGCCAGCAGCTCCGAGGGGGATGAACAGCCCCAGCATTTT. It is translated as CASSSEGDEQPQHF.

V usage is TRBV5-4 and J usage is TRBJ2-5; 12 bases match TRBD1. Germline V gene lookup returns CDR1 SGHNT and CDR2 YYREEE (reference sequence). The V segment lost 4 bases and the J segment 5 bases; nucleotides outside the gene matches: 6. The CDR3 loop spans 15 amino acids. CDR3 coding DNA: TGTGCCAGCAGCGTCAGGGACAGGGGGCCGGAGACCCAGTACTTC. It encodes CASSVRDRGPETQYF. Variable domain in full (rest from reference TRBV5-4 and TRBJ2-5): ETGVTQSPTHLIKTRGQQVTLRCSSQSGHNTVSWYQQALGQGPQFIFQYYREEENGRGNFPPRFSGLQFPNYSSELNVNALELDDSALYLCASSVRDRGPETQYFGPGTRLLVL.

The V gene is TRBV19, the J gene TRBJ2-1; D not resolved. The CDR3 has 15 amino acids. The V end lost 3 bases, the J end lost 0 bases, and 9 bases lay between the germline ends. CDR1 and CDR2 from the germline V gene are LNHDA and SQIVND (reference sequence). The CDR3 is CASSIARSSYNEQFF. The CDR3 DNA reads as TGTGCCAGTAGTATTGCGAGGAGCTCCTACAATGAGCAGTTCTTC.

This rearrangement joins TRBV11-3 to TRBJ2-1, with D possibly TRBD1 on 7 matching bases. Germline V gives CDR1 SGHNT, CDR2 YENEEA. The CDR3 is made up of 13 amino acids. Trimming took 6 bases from V and 8 from J, leaving 14 bases between them. The CDR3 loop is CASREGAGHEQFF. DNA of the CDR3: TGTGCCAGCAGGGAGGGGGCCGGCCATGAGCAGTTCTTC.

Here the CDR3 reads CAISGPQQAEAFF. Written as DNA, the CDR3 is TGTGCCATCAGTGGTCCTCAGCAGGCGGAAGCTTTCTTT. This sequence joins TRBV10-3 and TRBJ1-1; D is ambiguous. Looked up from germline, CDR1 is ENHRY and CDR2 is SYGVKD. The CDR3 loop spans 13 amino acids. Trimming removed 4 bases at V and 8 bases at J, with 14 bases between.

The chain joins TRBV11-2 to TRBJ2-5; no reliable D call. Germline loops: CDR1 SGHAT, CDR2 FQNNGV. The CDR3 is 15 amino acids. V was shortened by 1 base and J by 1 base, with 10 bases between the two germline ends. CDR3 DNA: TGTGCCAGCAGCTTAGGGGTTTTGATCCAAGAGACCCAGTACTTC. This sequence encodes CASSLGVLIQETQYF.

The J gene is TRBJ1-1, the V gene TRBV25-1; no clear D gene. CDR3 length: 15 residues. V dropped 6 bases and J dropped 0 bases, with 14 bases sitting between them. CDR1 and CDR2 from the germline V gene are MGHDK and SYGVNS. The DNA for the CDR3 is TGTGCCAGCAGCTCGCATACAACTATGAACACTGAAGCTTTCTTT. Its protein product is CASSSHTTMNTEAFF.

J is TRBJ1-2 and V is TRBV27, with TRBD1 matching 7 bases. J gave up 8 bases and V 3 bases, and 12 bases lay outside the gene matches. Germline V gene sequence: CDR1 MNHEY, CDR2 SMNVEV (reference sequence). The CDR3 has 15 amino acids. The CDR3 loop reads CASSLNRGLLKGYTF. DNA of the CDR3: TGTGCCAGCAGTTTGAATAGGGGGCTGTTGAAAGGCTACACCTTC.

V and J are TRBV4-3 and TRBJ1-2; D is unclear. The V end was cut by 1 base, the J end by 1 base, with 10 bases between. CDR3 length: 15 residues. Germline CDR1 and CDR2: LGHNA and YSLEER. CDR3 nucleotide sequence: TGCGCCAGCAGCCAAGGAAACACAAATAACTATGGCTACACCTTC. It encodes CASSQGNTNNYGYTF.

The V and J genes are TRBV6-6 and TRBJ1-6; D may be TRBD1 (5 bases). The CDR3 is 15 residues long. V was clipped by 0 bases and J by 5 bases, with 8 bases between them. From germline, CDR1 is MNHNY and CDR2 SVGAGI (reference sequence). The CDR3 region is CASSYSPGHNSPLHF. CDR3 nucleotides: TGTGCCAGCAGTTACTCGCCGGGGCATAATTCACCCCTCCACTTT.

The chain employs TRBV6-5 and TRBJ1-6; 9 nucleotides line up with TRBD1. The CDR3 runs 15 residues. CDR1 MNHEY and CDR2 SVGAGI come from the germline V gene. The trim removed 5 bases at V and 6 bases at J, leaving 5 bases unmatched. The CDR3 protein is CASSGQGLGNSPLHF. The CDR3 DNA follows: TGTGCCAGCAGTGGACAGGGGCTGGGTAATTCACCCCTCCACTTT.

The chain recombines TRBV11-2 with TRBJ2-7; D not resolved. V shed 2 bases and J shed 2 bases, with 7 bases lying between them. The CDR3 has 13 amino acids. The germline V gene encodes CDR1 SGHAT and CDR2 FQNNGV. The CDR3, as DNA: TGTGCCAGCAGCTTAAGTCTGACCTACGAGCAGTACTTC. It translates to CASSLSLTYEQYF.

The chain is built from TRBV20-1 and TRBJ2-7; D call uncertain. The ends were cut back, 2 bases at V and 4 bases at J, with 6 bases in the middle. The CDR3 loop spans 11 amino acids. Germline CDR1 is DFQATT and CDR2 is SNEGSKA (reference sequence). The CDR3 loop is CSARMAYEQYF. The CDR3 bases are TGCAGTGCTAGAATGGCGTACGAGCAGTACTTC.

This chain uses TRBV9 with TRBJ2-4; D possibly corresponds to TRBD1 (6 bases). Trimming removed 4 bases from V and 0 bases from J, with 20 bases in between. Per the germline V gene, CDR1 is SGDLS and CDR2 is YYNGEE. This CDR3 is 18 amino acids long. The CDR3: CASSPPPTGPIAKNIQYF. CDR3 nucleotides: TGTGCCAGCAGCCCACCCCCGACAGGCCCTATAGCCAAAAACATTCAGTACTTC.

The V and J genes are TRBV5-4 and TRBJ1-2; maybe TRBD1 (6 bases). Per germline, CDR1 SGHNT and CDR2 YYREEE (reference sequence). V dropped 4 bases and J dropped 9 bases, with 16 bases sitting between them. The CDR3 totals 13 residues. The DNA of the CDR3 is TGTGCCAGCAGCGGTGGACAGTTTCTGCGCTACACCTTC. Translated, it gives CASSGGQFLRYTF.

Notes on this clone: A read error may account for a junction end that differs from germline. This rearrangement joins TRBV18 to TRBJ2-5; D uncertain. The CDR3 is 14 residues long. Germline CDR1 and CDR2: KGHSH and LQKENI. The CDR3 is CASSPQKVQATQYF. The CDR3 nucleotides read TGTGCCAGCTCACCACAAAAGGTACAAGCGACCCAGTACTTC. Supplemented by reference TRBV18 and TRBJ2-5, the full variable domain reads NAGVMQNPRHLVRRRGQEARLRCSPMKGHSHVYWYRQLPEEGLKFMVYLQKENIIDESGMPKERFSAEFPKEGPSILRIQQVVRGDSAAYFCASSPQKVQATQYFGPGTRLLVL.

V is TRBV2 and J is TRBJ2-5; D may be TRBD2 (5 bases). The CDR3 sequence is 15 residues long. Germline lookup yields CDR1 SNHLY and CDR2 FYNNEI. V shed 1 base and J shed 2 bases, with 11 bases lying between them. The CDR3 loop is CASSEVTTGQETQYF. The DNA for the CDR3 is TGTGCCAGCAGTGAAGTGACCACGGGGCAAGAGACCCAGTACTTC.

This chain connects TRBV7-9 to TRBJ2-5; D might be TRBD2 (6 bases). This CDR3 is 15 amino acids long. Trimming left V 5 bases short and J 9 bases short, with 22 bases between. Germline CDR1 is SEHNR and CDR2 is FQNEAQ (reference sequence). This CDR3 reads CASSLPGYRGEAQYF. The CDR3 nucleotides are TGTGCCAGCAGCCTCCCCGGGTATCGAGGGGAGGCCCAGTACTTC.

This chain links TRBV4-3 with TRBJ1-1; 7 nucleotides line up with TRBD1. CDR3 length equals 15 residues. V gave up 0 bases and J gave up 1 base; unmatched junction bases: 2. Per germline, CDR1 LGHNA and CDR2 YSLEER. The CDR3 reads CASSQEGGGNTEAFF. The DNA of the CDR3 is TGCGCCAGCAGCCAAGAAGGGGGCGGGAACACTGAAGCTTTCTTT.

The chain links TRBV5-4 to TRBJ2-5; the match to TRBD1 covers 7 bases. The junction had 5 bases not matched to a gene; V was cut back by 4 bases and J by 2 bases. Germline V lookup: CDR1 SGHNT, CDR2 YYREEE (reference sequence). The CDR3 covers 14 residues. CDR3 loop: CASSRDSSQETQYF. In nucleotides, the CDR3 is TGTGCCAGCAGCCGGGACAGTTCACAAGAGACCCAGTACTTC.